The entry that follows covers one TCR beta chain sequence. Sequencing libraries for TCR beta were prepared with iRepertoire HTBI primers and Arm-PCR of CDR3 regions. TCRdb independently ran MiXCR on the multiplex PCR reads; one entry per CDR3 protein. The data show 600,000 to 800,000 distinct CDR3 sequences, 25% to 35% seen once. This record belongs to a study of regulatory T cells in long-lasting Graves disease. Specified time point: persistent/refractory GD, antithyroid drugs over 5 years with positive TRAb. From PBMCs, RNA was extracted and then used to make the TCR library. Here the sequenced sample was peripheral blood mononuclear cells (PBMCs), taken when the disease was refractory, from a patient treated with antithyroid drugs. This TCR derives from a female donor with Graves disease.

In nucleotides, the CDR3 is TGCAGTGCTAGAGATGACGGGATGAGGAACACCATATATTTT. Translated, it gives CSARDDGMRNTIYF. The chain has TRBV20-1 and TRBJ1-3, with unresolved D. The CDR3 is made up of 14 amino acids. V shed 0 bases and J shed 7 bases, with 13 bases lying between them. CDR1 and CDR2 from the germline V gene are DFQATT and SNEGSKA (reference sequence).